The sample holds a few counts of the clone carrying this T cell receptor (beta chain). Original data processing: Scientists estimated how many nucleated cells there were by amplifying reference gene primers. Libraries were prepared by immunoSEQ multiplex PCR; TCRdb keeps only in-frame clonotypes and omits some of them. V and J calls and clone size are copied from that table; D and trimming were computed from the DNA. The table lists around 300,000 clones, approximately 88% of them singletons. The data belong to a study of blood T cell repertoires in COVID-19. Germline values: CDR1 LGHDT, CDR2 YNNKEL (reference sequence). V was trimmed by 4 bases and J by 8 bases, leaving 8 bases between them. The length of the CDR3 is 12 residues.

The sequence was collected from a man aged 45-65 years with acute or convalescent COVID-19. The rearrangement joins TRBV3-1 (or the pseudogene TRBV3-2) to TRBJ1-4; D is unresolved. Material: peripheral blood. CDR3 protein: CASSPSGEKLFF. The CDR3 bases are TGTGCCAGCAGCCCGAGCGGAGAAAAACTGTTTTTT.